The next 3 T cell receptor beta chains were all read from a single sample in a study of T cells after yellow fever vaccination. Using its own MiXCR run on the 5' RACE reads, TCRdb lists one record per CDR3 protein. The table includes 500,000 to 650,000 distinct CDR3 sequences, 12% detected once. The sample was PBMCs, taken on the day of the yellow fever booster vaccination. The receptors originated from a man between 25 and 39 years old who received the YFV17D yellow fever vaccine.

This chain joins TRBV9 and TRBJ2-3; maybe TRBD2 (5 bases). The length of the CDR3 is 15 residues. With 0 bases removed from V and 3 bases from J, the gap between germline ends came to 11 bases. CDR1 SGDLS and CDR2 YYNGEE come from the germline V gene. The CDR3 coding sequence is TGTGCCAGCAGCGTAGCGGGGTCCAGAACAGATACGCAGTATTTT. It codes for CASSVAGSRTDTQYF.

The V call is TRBV25-1, the J call TRBJ2-1; 9 nucleotides match TRBD2. The CDR3 sequence is 18 residues long. The junction had 12 bases not matched to a gene; V was cut back by 3 bases and J by 3 bases. Germline assignment: CDR1 MGHDK and CDR2 SYGVNS. This chain's CDR3 is CASSDEEGLAEFYNEQFF. The CDR3 bases are TGTGCCAGCAGTGACGAGGAGGGACTAGCAGAATTCTACAATGAGCAGTTCTTC.

The table lists this clonotype with a few counts. J is TRBJ1-2 and V is TRBV12-3 or TRBV12-4, with D possibly matching TRBD1 (5 bases). The CDR3 length is 14 residues. Trimming took off 5 bases at V and 4 bases at J, with 14 bases between the two ends. The CDR3 coding sequence is TGTGCCAGCAGTCGAGGAGGGCAGGGCTATGGCTACACCTTC. This encodes CASSRGGQGYGYTF.